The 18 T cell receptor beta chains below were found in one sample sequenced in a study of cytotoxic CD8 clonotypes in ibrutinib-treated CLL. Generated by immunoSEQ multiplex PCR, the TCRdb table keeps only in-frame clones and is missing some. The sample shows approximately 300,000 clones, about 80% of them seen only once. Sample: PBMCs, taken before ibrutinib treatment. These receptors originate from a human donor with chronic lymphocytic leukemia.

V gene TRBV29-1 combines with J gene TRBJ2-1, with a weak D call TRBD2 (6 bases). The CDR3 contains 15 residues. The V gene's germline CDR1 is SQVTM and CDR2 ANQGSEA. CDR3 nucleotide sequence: TGCAGGGCCTCGCGGGGACCGAGCTCCTACAATGAGCAGTTCTTC. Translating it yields CRASRGPSSYNEQFF.

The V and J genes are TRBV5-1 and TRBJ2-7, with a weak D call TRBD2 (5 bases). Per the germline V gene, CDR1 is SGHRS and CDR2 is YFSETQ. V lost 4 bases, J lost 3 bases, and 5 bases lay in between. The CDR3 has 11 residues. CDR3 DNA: TGCGCCAGCAGCCGGGGCTACGAGCAGTACTTC. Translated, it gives CASSRGYEQYF.

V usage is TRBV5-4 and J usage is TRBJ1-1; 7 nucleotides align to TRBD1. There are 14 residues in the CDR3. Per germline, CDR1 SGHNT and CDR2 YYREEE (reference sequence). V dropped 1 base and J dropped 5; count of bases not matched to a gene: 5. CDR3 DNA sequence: TGTGCCAGCAGCTTGACAGGGGCGCCAACTGAAGCTTTCTTT. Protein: CASSLTGAPTEAFF.

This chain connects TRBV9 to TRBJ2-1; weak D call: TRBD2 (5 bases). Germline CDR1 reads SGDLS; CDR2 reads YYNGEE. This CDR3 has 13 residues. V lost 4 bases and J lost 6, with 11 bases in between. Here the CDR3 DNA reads TGTGCCAGCAGCCCCCGCACTAGCAATGAGCAGTTCTTC. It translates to CASSPRTSNEQFF.

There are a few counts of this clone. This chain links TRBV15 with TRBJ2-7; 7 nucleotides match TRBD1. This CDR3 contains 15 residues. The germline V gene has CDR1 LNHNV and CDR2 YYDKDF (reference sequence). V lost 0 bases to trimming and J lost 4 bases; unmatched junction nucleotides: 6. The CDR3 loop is CATSRDGTDIYEQYF. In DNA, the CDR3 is TGTGCCACCAGCAGAGATGGGACAGATATTTACGAGCAGTACTTC.

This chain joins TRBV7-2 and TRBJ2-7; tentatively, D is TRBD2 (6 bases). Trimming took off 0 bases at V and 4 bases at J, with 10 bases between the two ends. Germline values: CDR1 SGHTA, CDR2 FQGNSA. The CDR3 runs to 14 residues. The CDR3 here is CASSLALASYEQYF. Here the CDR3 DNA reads TGTGCCAGCAGCTTAGCCCTAGCGTCTTACGAGCAGTACTTC.

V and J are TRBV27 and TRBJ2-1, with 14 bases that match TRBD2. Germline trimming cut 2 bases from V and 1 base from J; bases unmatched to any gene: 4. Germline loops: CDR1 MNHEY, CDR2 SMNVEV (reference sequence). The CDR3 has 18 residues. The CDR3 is CASSLGTSGRGSYNEQFF. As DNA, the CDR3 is TGTGCCAGCAGTTTAGGGACTAGCGGGAGAGGGTCCTACAATGAGCAGTTCTTC.

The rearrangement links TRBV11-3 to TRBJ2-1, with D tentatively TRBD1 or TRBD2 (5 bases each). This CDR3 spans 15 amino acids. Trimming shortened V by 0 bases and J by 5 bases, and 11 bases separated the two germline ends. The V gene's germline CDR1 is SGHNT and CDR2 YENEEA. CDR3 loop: CASSLERGANNEQFF. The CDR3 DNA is TGTGCCAGCAGCTTAGAGCGAGGGGCCAACAATGAGCAGTTCTTC.

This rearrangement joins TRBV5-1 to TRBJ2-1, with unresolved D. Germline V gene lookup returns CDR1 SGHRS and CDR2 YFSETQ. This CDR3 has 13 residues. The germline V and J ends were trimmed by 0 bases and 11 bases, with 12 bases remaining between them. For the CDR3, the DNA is TGCGCCAGCAGCTTGGAGGATTTAAGGAAGCAGTTCTTC. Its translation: CASSLEDLRKQFF.

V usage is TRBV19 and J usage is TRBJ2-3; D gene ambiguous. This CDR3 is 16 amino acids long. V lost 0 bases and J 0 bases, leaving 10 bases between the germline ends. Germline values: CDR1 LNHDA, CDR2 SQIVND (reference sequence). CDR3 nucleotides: TGTGCCAGTAGTATAGATCGGGTAGGGAGCACAGATACGCAGTATTTT. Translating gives CASSIDRVGSTDTQYF.

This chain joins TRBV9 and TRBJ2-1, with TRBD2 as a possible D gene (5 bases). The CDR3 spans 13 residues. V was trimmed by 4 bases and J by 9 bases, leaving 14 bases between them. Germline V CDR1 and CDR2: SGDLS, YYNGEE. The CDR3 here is CASSPYREGEQFF. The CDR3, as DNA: TGTGCCAGCAGCCCCTACCGGGAAGGTGAGCAGTTCTTC.

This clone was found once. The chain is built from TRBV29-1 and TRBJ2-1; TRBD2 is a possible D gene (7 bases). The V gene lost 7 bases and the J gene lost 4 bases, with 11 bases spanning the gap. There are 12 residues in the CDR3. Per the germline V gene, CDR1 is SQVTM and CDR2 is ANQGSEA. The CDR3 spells CSGGREYNEQFF. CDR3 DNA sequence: TGCAGCGGGGGGCGGGAGTACAATGAGCAGTTCTTC.

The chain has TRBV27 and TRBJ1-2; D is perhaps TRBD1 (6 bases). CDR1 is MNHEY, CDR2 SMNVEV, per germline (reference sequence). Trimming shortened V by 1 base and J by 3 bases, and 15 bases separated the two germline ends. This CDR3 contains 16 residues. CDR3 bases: TGTGCCAGCAGTTTATACGGGACACCAGCAGACTATGGCTACACCTTC. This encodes CASSLYGTPADYGYTF.

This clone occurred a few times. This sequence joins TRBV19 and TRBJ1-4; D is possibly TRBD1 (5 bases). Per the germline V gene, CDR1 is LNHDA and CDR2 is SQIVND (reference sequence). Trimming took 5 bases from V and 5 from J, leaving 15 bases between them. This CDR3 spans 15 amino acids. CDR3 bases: TGTGCCAGTAGTTCGCCCGGGACGGGAAATGAAAAACTGTTTTTT. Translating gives CASSSPGTGNEKLFF. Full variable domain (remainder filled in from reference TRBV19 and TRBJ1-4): DGGITQSPKYLFRKEGQNVTLSCEQNLNHDAMYWYRQDPGQGLRLIYYSQIVNDFQKGDIAEGYSVSREKKESFPLTVTSAQKNPTAFYLCASSSPGTGNEKLFFGSGTQLSVL.

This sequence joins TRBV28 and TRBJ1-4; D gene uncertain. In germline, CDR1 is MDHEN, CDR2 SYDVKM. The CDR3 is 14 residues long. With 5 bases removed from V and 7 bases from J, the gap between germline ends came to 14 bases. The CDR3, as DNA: TGTGCCAGCAGTCAAAAGCCCCTCGTTGAAAAACTGTTTTTT. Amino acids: CASSQKPLVEKLFF.

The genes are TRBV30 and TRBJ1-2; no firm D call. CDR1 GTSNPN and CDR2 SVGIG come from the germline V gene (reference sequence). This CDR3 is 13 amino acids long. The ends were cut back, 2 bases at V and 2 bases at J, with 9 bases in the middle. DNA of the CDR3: TGTGCCTGGAGTCTAGGGAACAACTATGGCTACACCTTC. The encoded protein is CAWSLGNNYGYTF.

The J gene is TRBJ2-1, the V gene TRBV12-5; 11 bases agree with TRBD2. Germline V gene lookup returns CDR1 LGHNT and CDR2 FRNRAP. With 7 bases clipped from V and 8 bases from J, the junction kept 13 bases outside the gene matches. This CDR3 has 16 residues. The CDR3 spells CASAHSGRAGAYEQFF. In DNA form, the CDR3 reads TGTGCTAGTGCCCATAGCGGGAGGGCCGGTGCATATGAGCAGTTCTTC. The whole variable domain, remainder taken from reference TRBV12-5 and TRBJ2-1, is DARVTQTPRHKVTEMGQEVTMRCQPILGHNTVFWYRQTMMQGLELLAYFRNRAPLDDSGMPKDRFSAEMPDATLATLKIQPSEPRDSAVYFCASAHSGRAGAYEQFFGPGTRLTVL.

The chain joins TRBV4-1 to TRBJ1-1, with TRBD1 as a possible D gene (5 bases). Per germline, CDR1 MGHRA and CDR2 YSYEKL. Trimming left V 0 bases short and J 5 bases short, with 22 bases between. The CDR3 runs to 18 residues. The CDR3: CASSQDRRQGGEGTEAFF. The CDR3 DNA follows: TGCGCCAGCAGCCAAGATCGCCGGCAGGGAGGTGAGGGAACTGAAGCTTTCTTT.